The sample holds a few counts of the clone carrying this T cell receptor (beta chain). The data belong to a study of cytomegalovirus exposure and HLA in healthy donors. PCR used 60 Vbeta primers and 13 Jbeta primers. Sequenced by immunoSEQ multiplex PCR; TCRdb stores in-frame clones only, minus some. The data contain around 100,000 clones, about 85% of them seen just once; the ten biggest clones take up about 3.9%. The germline gives CDR1 SGHTA, CDR2 FQGNSA. The trim removed 3 bases at V and 2 bases at J, leaving 3 bases unmatched. The CDR3 runs to 14 residues. The chain recombines TRBV7-2 with TRBJ2-7; 8 nucleotides match TRBD1. Sequences were obtained from PBMCs. This receptor was taken from a man aged 25 to 40 in good health and CMV-seronegative. The CDR3 DNA follows: TGTGCCAGCAGCTTCCGGGACAGGACCTACGAGCAGTACTTC. Translating gives CASSFRDRTYEQYF.